The clone carrying this T cell receptor (beta chain) was seen a few times. Its cognate antigen is unknown. This CDR3 has 15 residues. V gave up 3 bases and J gave up 1 base, with 12 bases separating them. Germline assignment: CDR1 MDHEN and CDR2 SYDVKM. The data originate from a study of blood T cells in healthy people across ages. Each sample used at least 6.5 million PBMCs. General observations from the study: Diversity was estimated from one million T cells, and these estimates were considered underestimates. While age rose, TCR beta diversity per million T cells dropped in a roughly linear way.

Using a J-beta primer mix together with a sample-barcoded 5' primer, a second PCR was run for roughly 6 to 12 cycles. Using its own MiXCR run on the 5' RACE reads, TCRdb lists one record per CDR3 protein. Among about 720,000 distinct CDR3 sequences listed, 22% were seen once. This rearrangement joins TRBV28 to TRBJ1-1, with TRBD1 as a possible D gene (5 bases). This clonotype was sampled from a man between 65 and 85 years old in good health. Sequencing used blood. CDR3 sequence (DNA): TGTGCCAGCAGTTTGCCTTATCAGGGGAACACTGAAGCTTTCTTT. Its translation is CASSLPYQGNTEAFF.